This passage covers 16 T cell receptor beta chains from one sample sequenced in a study of PD-1 blockade in classical Hodgkin lymphoma. Indicated time point: cycle 4 day 1 (C4D1), after 5 to 7 weeks of nivolumab. With no exception, relapse followed autologous stem cell transplantation in all patients, and brentuximab vedotin exposure varied. It was by magnetic negative selection that CD8+ T cells were isolated from thawed PBMCs. Only in-frame clones appear in the TCRdb table, and some are missing; sequencing was by immunoSEQ multiplex PCR. Among some 8,000 clones listed, about four fifths were seen once. The material sequenced was CD8+ T cells from blood, taken before the fourth cycle of nivolumab. These receptors were obtained from a human donor with classical Hodgkin lymphoma.

The chain is built from TRBV7-9 and TRBJ2-7; D ambiguous. Trimming shortened V by 8 bases and J by 4 bases, and 24 bases separated the two germline ends. CDR3 length equals 16 residues. CDR1 SEHNR and CDR2 FQNEAQ come from the germline V gene (reference sequence). DNA of the CDR3: TGTGCCAGCCCCCCCAAGGAAGGGTCCCTTGTGTACGAGCAGTACTTC. This gives the protein CASPPKEGSLVYEQYF.

This chain links TRBV7-9 with TRBJ1-1; possible D gene TRBD1, 6 bases. This CDR3 spans 15 amino acids. CDR1 and CDR2 (germline): SEHNR, FQNEAQ (reference sequence). Trimming took 2 bases from V and 1 from J, leaving 11 bases between them. The DNA of the CDR3 is TGTGCCAGCAGCTTATCACGGACAGCGAACACTGAAGCTTTCTTT. The encoded protein is CASSLSRTANTEAFF.

The chain has TRBV28 and TRBJ2-7; perhaps TRBD1 as D (5 bases). This CDR3 comprises 13 residues. V was cut by 6 bases and J by 2 bases, with 11 bases left in between. Per germline, CDR1 MDHEN and CDR2 SYDVKM. The CDR3: CASRQQVTYEQYF. The CDR3 nucleotides are TGTGCCAGCAGACAACAGGTAACCTACGAGCAGTACTTC.

J is TRBJ1-1 and V is TRBV7-2; maybe TRBD1 (5 bases). From germline, CDR1 is SGHTA and CDR2 FQGNSA. The CDR3 has 12 amino acids. V shed 3 bases and J shed 5 bases, with 7 bases lying between them. CDR3 nucleotides: TGTGCCAGCAGCTTTTCAGGGACTGAAGCTTTCTTT. It codes for CASSFSGTEAFF.

The chain uses TRBV7-2 and TRBJ1-5; tentative D call: TRBD1 (6 bases). With 5 bases removed from V and 3 bases from J, the gap between germline ends came to 23 bases. Germline CDR1 reads SGHTA; CDR2 reads FQGNSA. The CDR3 runs to 18 residues. The CDR3 DNA follows: TGTGCCAGCAGCCCCGGACAGTTTTTTGTACCCCTCAATCAGCCCCAGCATTTT. This encodes CASSPGQFFVPLNQPQHF. The full variable domain, its missing parts supplied by reference TRBV7-2 and TRBJ1-5, is GAGVSQSPSNKVTEKGKDVELRCDPISGHTALYWYRQSLGQGLEFLIYFQGNSAPDKSGLPSDRFSAERTGGSVSTLTIQRTQQEDSAVYLCASSPGQFFVPLNQPQHFGDGTRLSIL.

The rearrangement joins TRBV27 to TRBJ2-3; D is perhaps TRBD2 (5 bases). The CDR3 consists of 14 residues. V was cut by 3 bases and J by 9 bases, with 16 bases left in between. Per germline, CDR1 MNHEY and CDR2 SMNVEV (reference sequence). The CDR3 DNA sequence: TGTGCCAGCAGTTTGGACTCGGTAAAAGTCACGCAGTATTTT. Its protein is CASSLDSVKVTQYF.

CDR3 bases: TGTGCCAGCAGTAGGGGGTATAGTAAAGAGACCCAGTACTTC. This gives the protein CASSRGYSKETQYF. J is TRBJ2-5 and V is TRBV7-6, with D possibly TRBD1 on 6 matching bases. The CDR3 loop spans 14 amino acids. V was pared by 6 bases and J by 3 bases, with 14 bases between. Germline V gene sequence: CDR1 SGHVS, CDR2 FNYEAQ.

The count of this clone is one. This rearrangement joins TRBV5-4 to TRBJ2-1, with TRBD1 identical over 12 bases. The CDR3 loop spans 15 amino acids. Germline CDR1 reads SGHNT; CDR2 reads YYREEE (reference sequence). V lost 5 bases and J lost 8; bases outside the gene matches: 8. CDR3 DNA: TGTGCCAGCAGTAACCCCGGGACAGGGGGCGATGAGCAGTTCTTC. It is translated as CASSNPGTGGDEQFF.

The CDR3 DNA is TGTGCCAGCAGCCAACAGGGGACGCAAGAGACCCAGTACTTC. Residues: CASSQQGTQETQYF. This chain links TRBV14 with TRBJ2-5, with a tentative D call TRBD1 (6 bases). This CDR3 contains 14 residues. CDR1 is SGHDN, CDR2 FVKESK, per germline. The germline V and J ends were trimmed by 2 bases and 2 bases, with 9 bases remaining between them.

The chain couples TRBV5-1 to TRBJ2-7; tentative D call: TRBD1 (5 bases). CDR1 and CDR2 (germline): SGHRS, YFSETQ. Trimming stripped 0 bases from V and 3 bases from J, with 16 bases between. This CDR3 has 16 residues. This CDR3 is CASSLALTGDFYEQYF. For the CDR3, the DNA is TGCGCCAGCAGCTTGGCCTTAACAGGAGACTTCTACGAGCAGTACTTC.

The chain links TRBV29-1 to TRBJ2-3; maybe TRBD1 (5 bases). This CDR3 is 14 amino acids long. Germline assignment: CDR1 SQVTM and CDR2 ANQGSEA. Trimming removed 0 bases from V and 5 bases from J, with 12 bases in between. CDR3 coding DNA: TGCAGCGTTGAAGAAGAAGATAGGGGAGATACGCAGTATTTT. It encodes CSVEEEDRGDTQYF.

The chain has TRBV4-1 and TRBJ2-7; a possible D gene is TRBD1 (5 bases). The length of the CDR3 is 16 residues. Germline CDR1 MGHRA, CDR2 YSYEKL. V lost 0 bases to trimming and J lost 0 bases, with 12 bases between them. The CDR3: CASSQDKEQDSYEQYF. DNA of the CDR3: TGCGCCAGCAGCCAAGATAAGGAACAGGACTCCTACGAGCAGTACTTC.

This chain uses TRBV5-4 with TRBJ2-7; possibly TRBD1 for D (5 bases). The V gene's germline CDR1 is SGHNT and CDR2 YYREEE (reference sequence). The CDR3 runs to 15 residues. The V and J ends lost 0 bases and 5 bases respectively, with 15 bases between them. DNA for the CDR3: TGTGCCAGCAGCTTGGCCGATTCAGGGATCCACGAGCAGTACTTC. It codes for CASSLADSGIHEQYF.

This chain uses TRBV7-6 with TRBJ1-2; no reliable D call. V lost 5 bases, J lost 4 bases, and 11 bases lay in between. Germline CDR1 reads SGHVS; CDR2 reads FNYEAQ. The CDR3 loop spans 13 amino acids. This CDR3 reads CASSVDGSYGYTF. Here the CDR3 DNA reads TGTGCCAGCAGCGTCGACGGGAGCTATGGCTACACCTTC.

This sequence joins TRBV7-9 and TRBJ2-7, with TRBD1 matching over 7 bases. The germline gives CDR1 SEHNR, CDR2 FQNEAQ (reference sequence). V shed 5 bases, J shed 5 bases, and the junction held 6 bases outside the gene matches. The CDR3 length is 13 residues. The CDR3 nucleotides read TGTGCCAGCAGCCCTCAGGGGGTGGACGAGCAGTACTTC. Translated: CASSPQGVDEQYF.

This chain uses TRBV7-9 with TRBJ2-7; weak D call: TRBD2 (6 bases). The length of the CDR3 is 16 residues. The V gene lost 1 base and the J gene lost 4 bases, with 17 bases spanning the gap. The germline V gene encodes CDR1 SEHNR and CDR2 FQNEAQ (reference sequence). The CDR3 DNA reads as TGTGCCAGCAGCTTAGTAATCGGGGAGGTCATGTACGAGCAGTACTTC. It is translated as CASSLVIGEVMYEQYF.